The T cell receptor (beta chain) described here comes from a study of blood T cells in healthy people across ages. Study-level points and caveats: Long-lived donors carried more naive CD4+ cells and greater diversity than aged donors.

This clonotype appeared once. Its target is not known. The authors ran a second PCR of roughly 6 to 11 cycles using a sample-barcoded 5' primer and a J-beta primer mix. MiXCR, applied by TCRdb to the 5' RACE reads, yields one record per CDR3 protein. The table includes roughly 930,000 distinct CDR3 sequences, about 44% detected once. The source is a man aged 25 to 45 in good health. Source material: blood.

The CDR3 nucleotides read TGTGCCAGCAGTTACTTTAGCACCCACAATGAGCAGTACTTC. This encodes CASSYFSTHNEQYF. V and J are TRBV6-5 and TRBJ2-1; D gene unclear. The tail of the sequence fits TRBJ2-7 better, so the J call may be wrong. CDR3 length equals 14 residues. CDR1 and CDR2 (germline): MNHEY, SVGAGI.